These 28 T cell receptor beta chains originate from one sample sequenced in a study of shared clonotypes between healthy human individuals (TCRdb year 2020). The method was the immunoSEQ multiplex PCR assay. This immuneACCESS table, as held by TCRdb, lists in-frame sequences with V and J called but not all clones. Of the missing ones, under half trace to an unresolved V gene in checked studies; the others have no known cause. Present in this sample are hundreds of thousands of clones, roughly 73% of which were seen just once. The ten largest clones capture around 1.8% of the sample. The sample comprised memory CD4+ T cells sorted from blood. In the paper's terms, the cell subset or site label means: CD45RA-negative fraction. These receptors all stem from a woman younger than 45 in good health.

The chain links TRBV28 to TRBJ2-1; 14 nucleotides align to TRBD2. This CDR3 region has 18 residues. Germline V gives CDR1 MDHEN, CDR2 SYDVKM. V was pared by 8 bases and J by 7 bases, with 16 bases of the junction left unmatched. Here the CDR3 reads CASRGTSGSARGGNEQFF. The CDR3 nucleotides read TGTGCCAGCCGAGGGACTAGCGGGAGCGCTAGGGGAGGTAATGAGCAGTTCTTC.

The rearrangement joins TRBV28 to TRBJ1-1; TRBD1 matches 10 bases. Germline-derived CDR1 and CDR2 are MDHEN and SYDVKM. The V gene end was trimmed by 10 bases and the J gene end by 7 bases; junction bases not matched to a gene: 12. This CDR3 contains 14 residues. Written as DNA, the CDR3 is TGTGCCACCAGCCGGGACAGGGGAAGAAATGAAGCTTTCTTT. As protein: CATSRDRGRNEAFF.

This rearrangement joins TRBV18 to TRBJ2-5; possibly TRBD2 for D (6 bases). Germline loops: CDR1 KGHSH, CDR2 LQKENI. Between the trimmed V and J ends, which lost 6 bases and 2 bases, there was a span of 16 bases. This CDR3 comprises 15 residues. This CDR3 reads CASSPSVAGQETQYF. The CDR3 DNA follows: TGTGCCAGCTCCCCCTCCGTGGCGGGGCAAGAGACCCAGTACTTC.

V and J are TRBV2 and TRBJ2-1; possible D gene TRBD1, 6 bases. V was shortened by 5 bases and J by 2 bases, with 13 bases between the two germline ends. Per germline, CDR1 SNHLY and CDR2 FYNNEI. The CDR3 spans 15 residues. CDR3 region: CASSLQQGPYNEQFF. For the CDR3, the DNA is TGTGCCAGCAGTCTCCAACAGGGACCCTACAATGAGCAGTTCTTC. Using reference TRBV2 and TRBJ2-1 for the parts outside the CDR3, the full variable domain is EPEVTQTPSHQVTQMGQEVILRCVPISNHLYFYWYRQILGQKVEFLVSFYNNEISEKSEIFDDQFSVERPDGSNFTLKIRSTKLEDSAMYFCASSLQQGPYNEQFFGPGTRLTVL.

Ten or more counts support this clone. Additional DNA sequences in this sample encode the identical CDR3. This rearrangement joins TRBV2 to TRBJ1-2; the D gene is possibly TRBD1 (5 bases). The CDR3 has 11 amino acids. Per germline, CDR1 SNHLY and CDR2 FYNNEI. Trimming pared 8 bases from V and 2 bases from J, leaving 6 bases between. In DNA form, the CDR3 reads TGTGCCAGCTCAGGGAACTATGGCTACACCTTC. Translating it yields CASSGNYGYTF. Together with reference TRBV2 and TRBJ1-2, the CDR3 gives the full variable domain: EPEVTQTPSHQVTQMGQEVILRCVPISNHLYFYWYRQILGQKVEFLVSFYNNEISEKSEIFDDQFSVERPDGSNFTLKIRSTKLEDSAMYFCASSGNYGYTFGSGTRLTVV.

This clone appeared a few times. The V call is TRBV7-6, the J call TRBJ2-3; the match to TRBD2 covers 11 bases. In germline, CDR1 is SGHVS, CDR2 FNYEAQ. V trimming: 5 bases; J trimming: 3 bases; junction bases outside the gene matches: 7. The CDR3 spans 16 residues. The CDR3 region is CASSKLAGEGTDTQYF. CDR3 in DNA: TGTGCCAGCAGCAAACTAGCGGGAGAGGGAACAGATACGCAGTATTTT.

This chain links TRBV5-1 with TRBJ2-6; D is unclear. The V end was cut by 4 bases, the J end by 2 bases, with 10 bases between. This CDR3 comprises 15 residues. Germline V lookup: CDR1 SGHRS, CDR2 YFSETQ. The CDR3, as DNA: TGCGCCAGCAGCGTCAGTGAGCCTGGGGCCAACGTCCTGACTTTC. Translated, it gives CASSVSEPGANVLTF.

The V and J genes are TRBV2 and TRBJ2-3; 10 bases are a match to TRBD2. The V gene end was trimmed by 6 bases and the J gene end by 5 bases; junction bases not matched to a gene: 11. Germline loops: CDR1 SNHLY, CDR2 FYNNEI. The CDR3 runs 16 residues. CDR3 in DNA: TGTGCCAGCAGAGCGGGAGGGCCGGTTAGTGTAGATACGCAGTATTTT. Protein: CASRAGGPVSVDTQYF.

This clone was seen a few times. The chain links TRBV7-7 to TRBJ2-5; D is possibly TRBD1 (5 bases). The V gene's germline CDR1 is SSHAT and CDR2 FNYEAQ (reference sequence). The CDR3 spans 13 residues. V lost 6 bases and J lost 5, with 13 bases in between. CDR3 nucleotides: TGTGCCAGCAGTTCAGGACCAGGGGAGACCCAGTACTTC. Protein: CASSSGPGETQYF.

This chain joins TRBV27 and TRBJ2-1; 10 bases are shared with TRBD1. This CDR3 has 12 residues. J lost 16 bases, V lost 4 bases, and 7 bases had no gene match. Germline V lookup: CDR1 MNHEY, CDR2 SMNVEV (reference sequence). CDR3 bases: TGTGCCAGCAGTTCCACCGGGACAGGGGTATTCTTC. Translated: CASSSTGTGVFF.

The rearrangement links TRBV23-1 to TRBJ1-2; D may be TRBD1 (6 bases). TRBV23-1 is an open reading frame, and its role is uncertain. The CDR3 has 16 amino acids. The V gene lost 4 bases and the J gene lost 7 bases, with 22 bases spanning the gap. The CDR3 reads CASSLLVCTGISGYTF. The CDR3 DNA sequence: TGCGCCAGCAGTCTTTTAGTTTGTACAGGGATAAGTGGCTACACCTTC.

The chain has TRBV7-9 and TRBJ1-5, with D unresolved. Germline V gene sequence: CDR1 SEHNR, CDR2 FQNEAQ (reference sequence). The ends were cut back, 1 base at V and 10 bases at J, with 11 bases in the middle. The CDR3 contains 13 residues. The CDR3 sequence: CASSLGGRSPQHF. As DNA, the CDR3 is TGTGCCAGCAGCTTAGGTGGGAGGTCACCCCAGCATTTT.

The chain employs TRBV7-8 and TRBJ2-1; D remains unclear. Germline-derived CDR1 and CDR2 are SGHVS and FQNEAQ. The V and J ends lost 9 bases and 5 bases respectively, with 11 bases between them. The CDR3 extends over 12 amino acids. The CDR3 DNA reads TGTGCCAGACAAGACTGGGACAATGAGCAGTTCTTC. This sequence encodes CARQDWDNEQFF.

This clone was observed many times. The chain employs TRBV11-2 and TRBJ2-3; D gene uncertain. The CDR3 is made up of 16 amino acids. Between the trimmed V and J ends, which lost 8 bases and 2 bases, there was a span of 20 bases. The V gene's germline CDR1 is SGHAT and CDR2 FQNNGV. The CDR3 spells CASGLMSQLTTDTQYF. CDR3 nucleotide sequence: TGTGCCAGCGGTCTCATGTCCCAGCTTACCACAGATACGCAGTATTTT.

This rearrangement joins TRBV7-2 to TRBJ1-6; no reliable D call. The CDR3 consists of 16 residues. Germline lookup yields CDR1 SGHTA and CDR2 FQGNSA. V was pared by 7 bases and J by 0 bases, with 13 bases between. The CDR3 sequence: CASTPPGHSYNSPLHF. In DNA, the CDR3 is TGTGCCAGCACCCCCCCCGGCCACTCCTATAATTCACCCCTCCACTTT. The full variable domain, in which reference TRBV7-2 and TRBJ1-6 provide the parts outside the CDR3, is GAGVSQSPSNKVTEKGKDVELRCDPISGHTALYWYRQSLGQGLEFLIYFQGNSAPDKSGLPSDRFSAERTGGSVSTLTIQRTQQEDSAVYLCASTPPGHSYNSPLHFGNGTRLTVT.

This clone was picked up one time. An end of the junction does not agree with germline; a read error may underlie this. This chain uses TRBV5-8 with TRBJ2-3, with D tentatively TRBD1 (6 bases). The CDR3 has 15 amino acids. CDR1 SGHTS and CDR2 YDEGEE come from the germline V gene. CDR3 coding DNA: TGCGCCAGCAGCCAAGACAGGACGCGCACAGATACGCAGTATTTT. This encodes CASSQDRTRTDTQYF.

V and J are TRBV5-1 and TRBJ2-5; 9 nucleotides align to TRBD1. V gave up 4 bases and J gave up 2 bases; unmatched junction bases: 15. The germline CDR1 and CDR2 sequences are SGHRS and YFSETQ. The CDR3 loop spans 18 amino acids. The chain's CDR3 is CASSRTGTGRDIQETQYF. The CDR3 nucleotides are TGCGCCAGCAGCCGAACCGGGACAGGGCGAGATATTCAAGAGACCCAGTACTTC.

This clone was seen a handful of times. The chain couples TRBV2 to TRBJ1-2; D not certain. Trimming took off 7 bases at V and 8 bases at J, with 17 bases between the two ends. The CDR3 totals 13 residues. Germline V gene sequence: CDR1 SNHLY, CDR2 FYNNEI. This CDR3 reads CASKSTESGGYTF. The CDR3 DNA reads TGTGCCAGCAAGTCAACGGAGTCTGGGGGCTACACCTTC. Complete variable domain (other parts from reference TRBV2 and TRBJ1-2): EPEVTQTPSHQVTQMGQEVILRCVPISNHLYFYWYRQILGQKVEFLVSFYNNEISEKSEIFDDQFSVERPDGSNFTLKIRSTKLEDSAMYFCASKSTESGGYTFGSGTRLTVV.

The chain combines TRBV7-6 with TRBJ2-3, with a weak D call TRBD2 (6 bases). Looked up from germline, CDR1 is SGHVS and CDR2 is FNYEAQ. Trimming pared 4 bases from V and 7 bases from J, leaving 18 bases between. CDR3 length: 15 amino acids. CDR3 protein: CASSSAGRDGYTQYF. For the CDR3, the DNA is TGTGCCAGCAGCTCCGCGGGGCGGGACGGTTATACGCAGTATTTT.

In DNA, the CDR3 is TGTGCCTGGAGCCAGACTAGCGGGAGGACTCGCGAGCAGTTCTTC. Protein sequence: CAWSQTSGRTREQFF. The V call is TRBV30, the J call TRBJ2-1; TRBD2 agrees at 13 bases. V was clipped by 3 bases and J by 10 bases; unmatched bases: 9. The CDR3 spans 15 residues. CDR1 and CDR2 from the germline V gene are GTSNPN and SVGIG (reference sequence).

The gene calls are TRBV5-1 and TRBJ1-4, with D maybe TRBD1 (6 bases). There are 14 residues in the CDR3. Germline-derived CDR1 and CDR2 are SGHRS and YFSETQ. The ends were cut back, 4 bases at V and 4 bases at J, with 11 bases in the middle. CDR3 region: CASSPDSHNEKLFF. In DNA, the CDR3 is TGCGCCAGCAGCCCGGACAGCCATAATGAAAAACTGTTTTTT. The complete variable domain, with remaining parts taken from reference TRBV5-1 and TRBJ1-4, reads KAGVTQTPRYLIKTRGQQVTLSCSPISGHRSVSWYQQTPGQGLQFLFEYFSETQRNKGNFPGRFSGRQFSNSRSEMNVSTLELGDSALYLCASSPDSHNEKLFFGSGTQLSVL.

This clone has at least ten counts. The chain combines TRBV7-8 with TRBJ2-2, with a possible D match to TRBD1 (5 bases). Deletions cut 1 base from V and 4 bases from J, with 13 bases between. Per the germline V gene, CDR1 is SGHVS and CDR2 is FQNEAQ. The CDR3 totals 16 residues. CDR3 in DNA: TGTGCCAGCAGCTTAGGGGGCCCCCAGGGCACCGGGGAGCTGTTTTTT. Translation: CASSLGGPQGTGELFF.

The chain couples TRBV27 to TRBJ1-1, with D tentatively TRBD1 (5 bases). Germline loops: CDR1 MNHEY, CDR2 SMNVEV (reference sequence). This CDR3 comprises 13 residues. Trimming took off 5 bases at V and 5 bases at J, with 12 bases between the two ends. Written as DNA, the CDR3 is TGTGCCAGCAGTCGCAGGGAGCTGACTGAAGCTTTCTTT. This codes for CASSRRELTEAFF.

The count of this clone is one. The chain joins TRBV19 to TRBJ2-1; 9 bases match TRBD2. V trimming: 8 bases; J trimming: 4 bases; junction bases outside the gene matches: 9. Germline CDR1 LNHDA, CDR2 SQIVND (reference sequence). CDR3 size: 15 residues. The CDR3 DNA is TGTGCCAGTTCCTCCCAGCTAGCGGGGTACAATGAGCAGTTCTTC. This encodes CASSSQLAGYNEQFF. The full variable domain, with the rest looked up from reference TRBV19 and TRBJ2-1, is DGGITQSPKYLFRKEGQNVTLSCEQNLNHDAMYWYRQDPGQGLRLIYYSQIVNDFQKGDIAEGYSVSREKKESFPLTVTSAQKNPTAFYLCASSSQLAGYNEQFFGPGTRLTVL.

This sequence joins TRBV2 and TRBJ1-2, with TRBD1 as a possible D gene (6 bases). The V gene lost 6 bases and the J gene lost 4 bases, with 15 bases spanning the gap. The CDR3 totals 14 residues. CDR1 is SNHLY, CDR2 FYNNEI, per germline. DNA of the CDR3: TGTGCCAGCAGGGACGGGGGGCCTGGCTATGGCTACACCTTC. Translated, it gives CASRDGGPGYGYTF.

This rearrangement joins TRBV29-1 to TRBJ2-7, with TRBD1 identical over 8 bases. V was pared by 7 bases and J by 0 bases, with 5 bases of the junction left unmatched. The CDR3 sequence is 13 residues long. Germline V CDR1 and CDR2: SQVTM, ANQGSEA. The CDR3 region is CSGTGTGSYEQYF. The CDR3 DNA is TGCAGCGGGACCGGGACAGGCTCCTACGAGCAGTACTTC.

The chain joins TRBV4-2 to TRBJ2-2; tentative D call: TRBD1 (6 bases). The CDR3 has 17 residues. CDR1 LGHNA and CDR2 YNFKEQ come from the germline V gene. Trimming removed 4 bases at V and 7 bases at J, with 22 bases between. Here the CDR3 DNA reads TGTGCCAGCAGCCCCCTGGTGGGCAGGGGATCGGGCGGGGAGCTGTTTTTT. It encodes CASSPLVGRGSGGELFF.

In regard to this clone: The identical CDR3 is also encoded by other nucleotide sequences in the sample. This chain uses TRBV19 with TRBJ1-1; possible D gene TRBD1, 5 bases. V was clipped by 5 bases and J by 4 bases, with 11 bases between them. Germline loops: CDR1 LNHDA, CDR2 SQIVND (reference sequence). The CDR3 spans 13 residues. Written as DNA, the CDR3 is TGTGCCAGTAGTCAGCAAGGGGCCACTGAAGCTTTCTTT. Protein product: CASSQQGATEAFF. Based on the CDR3 plus reference TRBV19 and TRBJ1-1, the full variable domain is DGGITQSPKYLFRKEGQNVTLSCEQNLNHDAMYWYRQDPGQGLRLIYYSQIVNDFQKGDIAEGYSVSREKKESFPLTVTSAQKNPTAFYLCASSQQGATEAFFGQGTRLTVV.